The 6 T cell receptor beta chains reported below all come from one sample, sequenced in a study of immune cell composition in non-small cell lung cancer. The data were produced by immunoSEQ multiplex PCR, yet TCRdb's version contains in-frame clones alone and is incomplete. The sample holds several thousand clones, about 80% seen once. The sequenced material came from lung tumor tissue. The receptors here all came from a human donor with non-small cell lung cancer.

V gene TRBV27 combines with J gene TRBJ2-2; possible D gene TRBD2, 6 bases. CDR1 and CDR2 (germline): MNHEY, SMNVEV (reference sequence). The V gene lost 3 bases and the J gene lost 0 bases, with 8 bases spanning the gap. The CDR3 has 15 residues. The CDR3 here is CASSFPGANTGELFF. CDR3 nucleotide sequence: TGTGCCAGCAGTTTCCCGGGGGCGAACACCGGGGAGCTGTTTTTT.

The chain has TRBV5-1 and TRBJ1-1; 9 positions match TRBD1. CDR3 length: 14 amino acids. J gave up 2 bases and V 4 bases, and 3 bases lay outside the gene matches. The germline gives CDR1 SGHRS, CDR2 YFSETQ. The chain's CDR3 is CASSQDRGNTEAFF. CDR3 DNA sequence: TGCGCCAGCAGCCAGGACAGGGGAAACACTGAAGCTTTCTTT.

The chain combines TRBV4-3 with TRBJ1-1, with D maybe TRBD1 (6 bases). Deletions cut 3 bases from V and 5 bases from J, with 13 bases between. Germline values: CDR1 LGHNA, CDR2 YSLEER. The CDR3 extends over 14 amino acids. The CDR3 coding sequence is TGCGCCAGCAGCCAGAACAGGGTATCGACTGAAGCTTTCTTT. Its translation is CASSQNRVSTEAFF.

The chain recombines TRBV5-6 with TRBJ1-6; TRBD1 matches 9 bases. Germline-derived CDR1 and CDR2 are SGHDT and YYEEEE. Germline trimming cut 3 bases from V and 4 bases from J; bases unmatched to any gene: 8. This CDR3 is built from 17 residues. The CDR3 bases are TGTGCCAGCAGCTCACTCTCGGACAGGGGATATAATTCACCCCTCCACTTT. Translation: CASSSLSDRGYNSPLHF.

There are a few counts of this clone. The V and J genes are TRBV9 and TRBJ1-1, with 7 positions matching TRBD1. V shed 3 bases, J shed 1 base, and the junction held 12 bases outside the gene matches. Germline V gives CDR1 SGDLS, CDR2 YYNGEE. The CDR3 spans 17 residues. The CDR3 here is CASSASSVGQPNTEAFF. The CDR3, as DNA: TGTGCCAGCAGCGCCAGCTCCGTGGGACAGCCGAACACTGAAGCTTTCTTT.

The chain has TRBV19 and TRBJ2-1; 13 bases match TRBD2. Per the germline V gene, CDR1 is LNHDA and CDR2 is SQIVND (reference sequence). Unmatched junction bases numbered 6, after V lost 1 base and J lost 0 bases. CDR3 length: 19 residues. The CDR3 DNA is TGTGCCAGTAGTATAGGTGAACTAGCGGGAGGGCCCTCCTACAATGAGCAGTTCTTC. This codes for CASSIGELAGGPSYNEQFF.